The source of this T cell receptor beta chain is a study of T cells in Graves' hyperthyroidism and ophthalmopathy (dated by TCRdb to about 2019). General notes on the study: Peripheral blood was sampled at the time of initial diagnosis, prior to any treatment. Whether ophthalmopathy could be predicted prospectively was tested in an independent validation cohort made up of 18 to 20 hyperthyroidism patients plus 17 patients who later progressed to ophthalmopathy. The study also compared thyroid tissue and blood T-cell repertoires from a handful of Graves' hyperthyroidism patients. For training and testing, the roughly 93 patients in the discovery cohort were randomly divided in a 7:3 ratio. To identify TCR V-J signatures that set the groups apart, the researchers used a discovery cohort of 90 to 100 patients, made up of fewer than 50 with Graves' ophthalmopathy and 57 with stable Graves' hyperthyroidism. After blood sampling, hyperthyroidism patients were treated with methimazole at a starting dose of 30 mg daily, and ophthalmopathy patients were treated with high-dose intravenous methylprednisolone. TCR Vbeta CDR3 sequencing of roughly 140 peripheral blood samples (around 45 ophthalmopathy, about 74 hyperthyroidism and approximately 17 progressor patients) is reported in the paper.

From the germline V gene, CDR1 is KGHSH and CDR2 is LQKENI. V loses 3 bases of germline sequence and J loses 0 bases, and the interval between the two ends is 11 bases. The CDR3 covers 16 residues, taking in both the cysteine and the phenylalanine. Only the CDR3 portion is preserved as DNA: 48 bases, with reading frame beginning at the first base. With respect to this clonotype: Its target antigen remains unknown. Base qualities are not recorded, but no much larger clone differs from it by a single base.

Ophthalmopathy patients had moderately to severely active disease, Clinical Activity Score of at least 3, NOSPECS grade of at least 4, and duration under 3 months. Exclusion was applied to patients with uncontrolled infections, other autoimmune diseases, pregnancy or lactation. Diagnoses were based on clinical symptoms, serum thyroxine and TRAb, thyroid ultrasound and orbital computed tomography. PBMCs were isolated from more than 8 ml of fresh peripheral blood by Ficoll-Paque density gradient centrifugation. Trizol reagent was used to extract total RNA, and RNA quality was then checked on an Agilent 2100 Bioanalyzer. The TCR beta CDR3 regions were amplified from RNA transcripts. For the first round of RT-PCR on the TCR CDR3, the HTBI primer set was used together with the Qiagen OneStep RT-PCR kit. The libraries were constructed in a second round of multiplex PCR and then size-selected and purified. The libraries were sequenced on an Illumina HiSeq2000 using paired-end 100 bp reads. From the authors' description of their analysis: Raw data were processed with SOAPnuke, discarding reads with adapters, uncalled bases, mean Phred below 15, or no exact constant-primer or identifier match. COPE v1.2.5 was used to merge the high-quality paired reads, and each unique nucleotide sequence was defined as a clonotype. MiTCR v1.1 was used to align clonotypes to the IMGT TRBV, TRBD and TRBJ reference segments. Analysis was restricted to V-J combinations with a frequency above 0.0001, which covered just over 98% of repertoires. A TCS score was defined as the ratio between F50 (clonal expansion) and ExV (chaos), using BLOSUM62-based TCRdist between CDR3 peptides within each V-J. Welch's t-statistics and random forest reduced 514 V-J features to 13, which were used in a naive Bayes classifier (R e1071). TCRdb reprocessing: public reads trimmed at Q25 with fastp, clones called with MiXCR, in-frame beta chains kept. All rows with the same CDR3 protein become a single entry with the most common DNA and genes. TCRdb, not the authors, supplied the V and J calls. The sample records under 550,000 distinct CDR3 sequences, just under 20% of which are singletons. Of the sample, 40% to 50% is held by the ten largest clones.

Summary of the overall study and its limitations: In validation, progression to ophthalmopathy was predicted by the model with more than 65% sensitivity and 72.22% specificity, a median of about 6 months before onset. Ophthalmopathy was separated from stable hyperthyroidism by a 13 V-J signature model, with around 90% sensitivity and around 81% specificity obtained in cross-validation and 80%/75% obtained in testing. No statistical method was used to fix the sample size in advance, and group allocation was not hidden from the investigators. Most expanded thyroid clonotypes (frequency above 0.001) were also detected in blood, suggesting blood repertoires may reflect thyroid immune responses.

Recombination connected TRBV18 to TRBJ2-2; the D gene identity is not certain. The receptor's source is a middle-aged man with Graves' ophthalmopathy. Sequenced: blood. The DNA sequence is given as TGTGCCAGCTCACCCCCGGTACGGACGAACACCGGGGAGCTGTTTTTT. This is translated as CASSPPVRTNTGELFF.